These 26 T cell receptor beta chains were all obtained from the same sample, sequenced in a study of cytomegalovirus exposure and HLA in healthy donors. The PCR had 60 Vbeta and 13 Jbeta primers. TCRdb's copy holds only in-frame clones and misses some; the assay was immunoSEQ multiplex PCR. The table lists 35,000 to 55,000 clones, 77% of them singletons. Sequences were obtained from PBMCs. These receptors came from a man aged 25 to 45 in good health and CMV-seronegative.

This chain joins TRBV9 and TRBJ2-3; TRBD2 aligns across 7 bases. Germline CDR1 reads SGDLS; CDR2 reads YYNGEE. This CDR3 region has 16 residues. V dropped 0 bases and J dropped 5; count of bases not matched to a gene: 9. The CDR3 here is CASSVGVGGLKDTQYF. The CDR3 DNA sequence: TGTGCCAGCAGCGTAGGGGTGGGAGGGCTCAAAGATACGCAGTATTTT.

The gene calls are TRBV19 and TRBJ2-3; D is possibly TRBD1 (5 bases). This CDR3 spans 15 amino acids. Between the trimmed V and J ends, which lost 7 bases and 1 base, there was a span of 15 bases. CDR1 and CDR2 (germline): LNHDA, SQIVND (reference sequence). The CDR3 is CASTPRGRGTDTQYF. CDR3 coding DNA: TGTGCCAGTACTCCTAGGGGTCGGGGCACAGATACGCAGTATTTT. Full variable domain (outside the CDR3, taken from reference TRBV19 and TRBJ2-3): DGGITQSPKYLFRKEGQNVTLSCEQNLNHDAMYWYRQDPGQGLRLIYYSQIVNDFQKGDIAEGYSVSREKKESFPLTVTSAQKNPTAFYLCASTPRGRGTDTQYFGPGTRLTVL.

The chain links TRBV7-8 to TRBJ2-3; TRBD2 might be the D (7 bases). CDR3 size: 14 residues. The germline CDR1 and CDR2 sequences are SGHVS and FQNEAQ. Trimming stripped 4 bases from V and 6 bases from J, with 14 bases between. The CDR3 coding sequence is TGTGCCAGCAGCTCGAGGGGGGGCGGGGATACGCAGTATTTT. Amino acid sequence: CASSSRGGGDTQYF.

This chain uses TRBV7-6 with TRBJ2-7, with D possibly TRBD2 on 7 matching bases. Germline loops: CDR1 SGHVS, CDR2 FNYEAQ. Trimming left V 3 bases short and J 1 base short, with 10 bases between. There are 14 residues in the CDR3. The CDR3 DNA sequence: TGTGCCAGCAGCTTGGGGGGGCTATCCTACGAGCAGTACTTC. This sequence encodes CASSLGGLSYEQYF.

The chain has TRBV28 and TRBJ2-1; TRBD2 agrees at 7 bases. V shed 1 base and J 10 bases; nucleotides not matched to a gene: 7. Germline CDR1 is MDHEN and CDR2 is SYDVKM. The CDR3 runs 14 residues. The CDR3 loop reads CASSLLAGEVEQFF. The DNA for the CDR3 is TGTGCCAGCAGTTTATTGGCGGGAGAAGTCGAGCAGTTCTTC.

The V and J genes are TRBV19 and TRBJ2-2, with 7 bases identical to TRBD2. Germline-derived CDR1 and CDR2 are LNHDA and SQIVND (reference sequence). J lost 5 bases, V lost 9 bases, and 9 bases had no gene match. The CDR3 length is 14 residues. CDR3 region: CASRRDYETGELFF. The CDR3 bases are TGTGCCAGCCGGCGGGACTACGAGACCGGGGAGCTGTTTTTT.

This chain joins TRBV11-3 and TRBJ2-1; 12 bases map to TRBD2. V dropped 5 bases and J dropped 4; count of bases not matched to a gene: 12. Germline CDR1 reads SGHNT; CDR2 reads YENEEA. This CDR3 has 18 amino acids. CDR3 nucleotide sequence: TGTGCCAGCAGCCCCAGGACCGGACTAGCGGGACCTTACAATGAGCAGTTCTTC. Amino acids: CASSPRTGLAGPYNEQFF.

This chain joins TRBV6-5 and TRBJ2-7; possibly TRBD1 for D (6 bases). The CDR3 sequence is 12 residues long. Looked up from germline, CDR1 is MNHEY and CDR2 is SVGAGI. Deletions cut 6 bases from V and 3 bases from J, with 9 bases between. CDR3 protein: CASSRTVYEQYF. In nucleotides, the CDR3 is TGTGCCAGCAGCCGGACAGTCTACGAGCAGTACTTC.

The chain is built from TRBV28 and TRBJ1-2, with D perhaps matching TRBD1 (5 bases). Trimming removed 8 bases from V and 4 bases from J, with 14 bases in between. The CDR3 runs 13 residues. Germline-derived CDR1 and CDR2 are MDHEN and SYDVKM. In DNA, the CDR3 is TGTGCCAGCTGGACCCCGGGGGTCTATGGCTACACCTTC. It yields the protein CASWTPGVYGYTF.

The J gene is TRBJ2-7, the V gene TRBV9; 8 nucleotides match TRBD1. The CDR3 runs 18 residues. Germline CDR1 is SGDLS and CDR2 is YYNGEE. V shed 3 bases, J shed 2 bases, and the junction held 16 bases outside the gene matches. CDR3 coding DNA: TGTGCCAGCAGCGCGCCGGGACAGGAACTACTTCCACCCTACGAGCAGTACTTC. It translates to CASSAPGQELLPPYEQYF.

This chain connects TRBV28 to TRBJ1-3; D not resolved. V lost 1 base and J 0 bases, leaving 10 bases between the germline ends. Germline assignment: CDR1 MDHEN and CDR2 SYDVKM. CDR3 length equals 16 residues. The CDR3 is CASSLLPGSSGNTIYF. Here the CDR3 DNA reads TGTGCCAGCAGTTTATTGCCCGGTAGCTCTGGAAACACCATATATTTT.

This clone appeared once. The chain is built from TRBV5-6 and TRBJ2-7, with 9 positions matching TRBD1. Germline assignment: CDR1 SGHDT and CDR2 YYEEEE. Trimming at V came to 0 bases and at J to 6 bases, leaving 4 bases not matched to a gene. The CDR3 contains 14 residues. As DNA, the CDR3 is TGTGCCAGCAGCTTGGGACAGGGGGTGGCCGAGCAGTACTTC. Translated: CASSLGQGVAEQYF. Filled out from reference TRBV5-6 and TRBJ2-7, the complete variable domain reads DAGVTQSPTHLIKTRGQQVTLRCSPKSGHDTVSWYQQALGQGPQFIFQYYEEEERQRGNFPDRFSGHQFPNYSSELNVNALLLGDSALYLCASSLGQGVAEQYFGPGTRLTVT.

This chain connects TRBV7-2 to TRBJ2-7, with 7 bases lining up with TRBD2. The germline V gene encodes CDR1 SGHTA and CDR2 FQGNSA. After removal of 1 base from V and 4 bases from J, the junction contained 7 bases not matched to a gene. CDR3 length: 15 amino acids. The CDR3 is CASSLGGGVGYEQYF. CDR3 in DNA: TGTGCCAGCAGCTTAGGGGGGGGAGTGGGGTACGAGCAGTACTTC.

CDR3 in amino acids: CASSYPGNEQYF. The CDR3 nucleotides are TGTGCCAGTTCGTATCCGGGAAACGAGCAGTACTTC. V and J are TRBV6-6 and TRBJ2-7; D is perhaps TRBD2 (5 bases). Germline V gene data show CDR1 as MNHNY and CDR2 as SVGAGI (reference sequence). V dropped 9 bases and J dropped 5 bases, with 14 bases sitting between them. The length of the CDR3 is 12 residues.

This clone has a handful of counts. The chain combines TRBV11-2 with TRBJ2-2; 9 nucleotides align to TRBD1. The CDR3 spans 16 residues. Germline V gene sequence: CDR1 SGHAT, CDR2 FQNNGV. Trimming took 9 bases from V and 5 from J; bases not matched to a gene: 13. CDR3 nucleotide sequence: TGTGCCAGTCGCACGTCCGGGACAGGGAGTACCGGGGAGCTGTTTTTT. This gives the protein CASRTSGTGSTGELFF.

This chain connects TRBV4-3 to TRBJ2-5; D is undetermined. Trimming pared 0 bases from V and 5 bases from J, leaving 22 bases between. The CDR3 extends over 18 amino acids. The V gene's germline CDR1 is LGHNA and CDR2 YSLEER. The CDR3 here is CASSQDTDGDRQAETQYF. The CDR3 DNA is TGCGCCAGCAGCCAAGACACTGATGGAGATAGGCAAGCGGAGACCCAGTACTTC.

This chain uses TRBV4-2 with TRBJ1-2; a weak D match, TRBD1 (5 bases). Trimming left V 1 base short and J 3 bases short, with 9 bases between. Germline CDR1 reads LGHNA; CDR2 reads YNFKEQ. The CDR3 covers 14 residues. CDR3 nucleotide sequence: TGTGCCAGCAGCCAAGGGGAGGGGCACTATGGCTACACCTTC. Protein sequence: CASSQGEGHYGYTF.

This clone has just one count. This chain links TRBV5-8 with TRBJ2-7; TRBD1 aligns across 9 bases. Trimming cost V 3 bases and J 5 bases; bases outside gene matches: 15. This CDR3 spans 17 amino acids. Germline lookup yields CDR1 SGHTS and CDR2 YDEGEE. Written as DNA, the CDR3 is TGTGCCAGCAGCTCGCCGGGACAGGGAGGGAGTAAGAACGAGCAGTACTTC. Protein product: CASSSPGQGGSKNEQYF.

The rearrangement links TRBV27 to TRBJ2-5; D is ambiguous. The better agreement between TRBJ2-7 and the DNA end casts doubt on the J call. The CDR3 is made up of 15 amino acids. CDR1 and CDR2 from the germline V gene are MNHEY and SMNVEV (reference sequence). CDR3 loop: CASSLGRSSSYEQYF. The CDR3 nucleotides read TGTGCCAGCAGTTTAGGCAGGTCGAGCTCCTACGAGCAGTACTTC.

This clone was detected once. This chain connects TRBV5-1 to TRBJ2-3; TRBD1 agrees at 9 bases. Germline V gene data show CDR1 as SGHRS and CDR2 as YFSETQ. The CDR3 has 23 amino acids. With 4 bases clipped from V and 3 bases from J, the junction kept 30 bases outside the gene matches. In DNA form, the CDR3 reads TGCGCCAGCAGCCTGGACAGGGGATGGCCAGGGGGTAGCGGTTCACGGAGTACAGATACGCAGTATTTT. Encoded protein: CASSLDRGWPGGSGSRSTDTQYF.

J is TRBJ2-5 and V is TRBV10-3; 9 nucleotides agree with TRBD2. V was clipped by 3 bases and J by 2 bases; unmatched bases: 7. Germline V gene lookup returns CDR1 ENHRY and CDR2 SYGVKD. There are 16 residues in the CDR3. The CDR3 region is CAISDSGSSSQETQYF. CDR3 bases: TGTGCCATCAGTGATAGCGGGAGCTCTTCTCAAGAGACCCAGTACTTC.

The rearrangement uses TRBV27 and TRBJ2-3, with 7 bases identical to TRBD1. Germline CDR1 reads MNHEY; CDR2 reads SMNVEV (reference sequence). V shed 4 bases and J 1 base; nucleotides not matched to a gene: 5. This CDR3 region has 15 residues. Here the CDR3 reads CASSSRGSRTDTQYF. CDR3 bases: TGTGCCAGCAGTTCCAGGGGGTCTCGCACAGATACGCAGTATTTT.

The chain is built from TRBV5-1 and TRBJ2-2; 11 bases fit TRBD1. This CDR3 comprises 15 residues. Germline loops: CDR1 SGHRS, CDR2 YFSETQ. Trimming took 3 bases from V and 5 from J; bases not matched to a gene: 3. The CDR3 region has the DNA TGCGCCAGCAGCTCAGGGACAGGGGGTACCGGGGAGCTGTTTTTT. It is translated as CASSSGTGGTGELFF.

J is TRBJ2-7 and V is TRBV28; TRBD1 matches 8 bases. The CDR3 covers 13 residues. Germline V gene sequence: CDR1 MDHEN, CDR2 SYDVKM. Trimming took 8 bases from V and 5 from J; bases not matched to a gene: 8. The CDR3: CASGRQGFDEQYF. The CDR3, as DNA: TGTGCCAGCGGCCGACAGGGGTTCGACGAGCAGTACTTC.

This chain joins TRBV27 and TRBJ2-1, with 7 bases fitting TRBD2. V lost 3 bases, J lost 3 bases, and 8 bases stayed unmatched. This CDR3 has 16 amino acids. CDR1 and CDR2 from the germline V gene are MNHEY and SMNVEV (reference sequence). This CDR3 reads CASSLDPGLLYNEQFF. The CDR3 bases are TGTGCCAGCAGTTTGGACCCGGGACTACTCTACAATGAGCAGTTCTTC.

CDR3 DNA sequence: TGTGCCAGCAGCTATTCCCAGGGGCCCGACACCGGGGAGCTGTTTTTT. Protein: CASSYSQGPDTGELFF. V and J are TRBV7-2 and TRBJ2-2, with D maybe TRBD1 (6 bases). CDR3 length equals 16 residues. V was cut by 4 bases and J by 3 bases, with 15 bases left in between. Germline CDR1 and CDR2: SGHTA and FQGNSA.